The 7 T cell receptor beta chains below all came from one sample that was sequenced in a study of beta chain features in type 1 diabetes. Their target antigens are unknown. Regarding the study as a whole: Significant though moderate, a shortening of TCRB CDR3s appeared in all four CD4+ subsets of Type 1 diabetes patients.

Reverse transcribing all isolated RNA meant expressed TCRB transcripts were sequenced. TCRdb's copy holds only in-frame clones and misses some; the assay was immunoSEQ multiplex PCR. The data contain 250,000 or so clones, around 20% of them singletons. Sequenced input: naive CD4+ T cells from blood. The receptors were sampled from a woman in her thirties or forties with type 1 diabetes.

This clone showed up just a few times. As DNA, the CDR3 is TGTGCCAGCAGTTACTCGAGAACCGGGGACACTGAAGCTTTCTTT. Translation: CASSYSRTGDTEAFF. The chain joins TRBV6-5 to TRBJ1-1, with no clear D. V was cut by 0 bases and J by 3 bases, with 11 bases left in between. The CDR3 is 15 amino acids. Germline CDR1 and CDR2: MNHEY and SVGAGI.

There are a few counts of this clone. The sample contains more than one DNA sequence encoding this CDR3. CDR3: CASRDSNYGYTF. The CDR3 DNA is TGTGCCAGCAGGGACAGTAACTATGGCTACACCTTC. The chain employs TRBV25-1 and TRBJ1-2; perhaps TRBD1 as D (6 bases). V dropped 6 bases and J dropped 1 base, with 6 bases sitting between them. This CDR3 comprises 12 residues. The germline gives CDR1 MGHDK, CDR2 SYGVNS.

J is TRBJ1-3 and V is TRBV7-3, with D possibly TRBD1 on 5 matching bases. V was cut by 4 bases and J by 7 bases, with 11 bases left in between. Germline values: CDR1 SGHTA, CDR2 FQGTGA. CDR3 length: 13 residues. The CDR3 bases are TGTGCCAGCAGCTCAGGGCTTGGCAACACCATATATTTT. Translation: CASSSGLGNTIYF.

For this clone: Other DNA sequences in this sample translate to the same CDR3. The chain carries TRBV7-2 and TRBJ1-1, with D perhaps TRBD1 (5 bases). Trimming removed 2 bases from V and 1 base from J, with 5 bases in between. CDR1 and CDR2 (germline): SGHTA, FQGNSA. This CDR3 contains 13 residues. CDR3 in amino acids: CASSLRGNTEAFF. As DNA, the CDR3 is TGTGCCAGCAGCTTAAGGGGGAACACTGAAGCTTTCTTT.

The rearrangement links TRBV7-3 to TRBJ1-1; 7 positions match TRBD1. The CDR3 totals 13 residues. J lost 0 bases, V lost 5 bases, and 0 bases had no gene match. Germline V gene data show CDR1 as SGHTA and CDR2 as FQGTGA. CDR3 in DNA: TGTGCCAGCAGCGACAGGGTGAACACTGAAGCTTTCTTT. This gives the protein CASSDRVNTEAFF.

The chain recombines TRBV5-4 with TRBJ1-1; D remains ambiguous. CDR1 and CDR2 from the germline V gene are SGHNT and YYREEE (reference sequence). The CDR3 loop spans 14 amino acids. The V and J ends lost 4 bases and 0 bases respectively, with 10 bases between them. CDR3 nucleotides: TGTGCCAGCAGCCCACAGATTATGAACACTGAAGCTTTCTTT. As protein: CASSPQIMNTEAFF.

This clone was observed a few times. J is TRBJ2-2 and V is TRBV4-3; 8 positions agree with TRBD2. This CDR3 region has 17 residues. Germline V gene sequence: CDR1 LGHNA, CDR2 YSLEER. V was pared by 0 bases and J by 3 bases, with 6 bases of the junction left unmatched. CDR3: CASSQDGGGGYTGELFF. In nucleotides, the CDR3 is TGCGCCAGCAGCCAAGATGGTGGCGGGGGGTACACCGGGGAGCTGTTTTTT.